Listed here are 20 T cell receptor beta chains from one sample, sequenced in a study of blood T cell repertoires in COVID-19. Only in-frame clones appear in the TCRdb table, and some are missing; sequencing was by immunoSEQ multiplex PCR. The table includes about 64,000 clones, roughly 91% detected once. What was sequenced was PBMCs or T cells enriched from blood (not recorded which). Every receptor here comes from a woman in her thirties or forties who had recovered from COVID-19.

V gene TRBV12-3 or TRBV12-4 combines with J gene TRBJ1-5; no firm D call. CDR3 size: 13 residues. V was pared by 0 bases and J by 4 bases, with 4 bases between. CDR3 amino acids: CASSLAPNQPQHF. CDR3 coding DNA: TGTGCCAGCAGTTTAGCCCCAAATCAGCCCCAGCATTTT.

The V and J genes are TRBV6-2 or TRBV6-3 and TRBJ1-5, with TRBD1 as a possible D gene (6 bases). This CDR3 has 16 residues. The ends were cut back, 6 bases at V and 7 bases at J, with 22 bases in the middle. Germline V gene data show CDR1 as MNHEY and CDR2 as SVGEGT. CDR3 loop: CASSPATGNFGQPQHF. The DNA of the CDR3 is TGTGCCAGCAGCCCCGCAACAGGGAACTTTGGACAGCCCCAGCATTTT.

The CDR3 protein is CASSQSEKLFF. The CDR3 coding sequence is TGTGCCAGCAGCCAATCAGAAAAACTGTTTTTT. The J gene is TRBJ1-4, the V gene TRBV3-1 (or the pseudogene TRBV3-2); D uncertain. This CDR3 spans 11 amino acids. Trimming took 2 bases from V and 8 from J, leaving 3 bases between them. The germline gives CDR1 LGHDT, CDR2 YNNKEL (reference sequence).

V gene TRBV5-1 combines with J gene TRBJ1-2; D is perhaps TRBD1 (5 bases). Trimming cost V 4 bases and J 7 bases, with 17 bases left between them. The germline gives CDR1 SGHRS, CDR2 YFSETQ. The CDR3 sequence is 14 residues long. The CDR3 nucleotides are TGCGCCAGCAGCATCCCAAACCAGGGTGGTGGCTACACCTTC. Its translation is CASSIPNQGGGYTF.

The chain combines TRBV6-5 with TRBJ2-5; unclear D gene. The V gene lost 7 bases and the J gene lost 2 bases, with 5 bases spanning the gap. Germline-derived CDR1 and CDR2 are MNHEY and SVGAGI. This CDR3 is 11 amino acids long. The CDR3 DNA is TGTGCCAGCACCGAGCAAGAGACCCAGTACTTC. Translated: CASTEQETQYF.

The chain joins TRBV11-3 to TRBJ1-1; D might be TRBD1 (5 bases). This CDR3 is built from 15 residues. Germline V gives CDR1 SGHNT, CDR2 YENEEA. V was shortened by 1 base and J by 1 base, with 10 bases between the two germline ends. The CDR3 DNA sequence: TGTGCCAGCAGCTTAGGGGGTCAGGGGAACACTGAAGCTTTCTTT. It yields the protein CASSLGGQGNTEAFF.

V gene TRBV11-2 combines with J gene TRBJ1-2; no clear D gene. This CDR3 is built from 15 residues. Germline lookup yields CDR1 SGHAT and CDR2 FQNNGV. Trimming left V 5 bases short and J 0 bases short, with 13 bases between. Written as DNA, the CDR3 is TGTGCCAGCAGCAAGGAGGGTATTTCTAACTATGGCTACACCTTC. As protein: CASSKEGISNYGYTF.

The chain is built from TRBV9 and TRBJ1-1, with D unclear. The CDR3 sequence is 14 residues long. V gave up 3 bases and J gave up 7 bases, with 16 bases separating them. The germline CDR1 and CDR2 sequences are SGDLS and YYNGEE. The CDR3: CASSAVMGSGEAFF. The CDR3 nucleotides read TGTGCCAGCAGCGCGGTTATGGGAAGCGGTGAAGCTTTCTTT.

The chain combines TRBV7-9 with TRBJ1-2; TRBD1 aligns across 7 bases. CDR1 SEHNR and CDR2 FQNEAQ come from the germline V gene (reference sequence). The junction had 13 bases not matched to a gene; V was cut back by 2 bases and J by 7 bases. The CDR3 covers 16 residues. The CDR3 DNA follows: TGTGCCAGCAGCTTATCCGGTGAGGGGGCTGGTCTTGGCTACACCTTC. This sequence encodes CASSLSGEGAGLGYTF.

The rearrangement joins TRBV7-2 to TRBJ2-7; 7 bases map to TRBD1. This CDR3 has 13 residues. The trim removed 5 bases at V and 3 bases at J, leaving 4 bases unmatched. Per the germline V gene, CDR1 is SGHTA and CDR2 is FQGNSA. CDR3 sequence reads: CASSPGTDYEQYF. CDR3 DNA: TGTGCCAGCAGCCCAGGGACAGACTACGAGCAGTACTTC.

This chain connects TRBV9 to TRBJ2-2, with D possibly being TRBD2 (6 bases). Trimming took off 0 bases at V and 4 bases at J, with 16 bases between the two ends. Looked up from germline, CDR1 is SGDLS and CDR2 is YYNGEE. The CDR3 sequence is 17 residues long. CDR3 in amino acids: CASSVVGAGPLTGELFF. DNA of the CDR3: TGTGCCAGCAGCGTAGTCGGCGCGGGGCCACTCACCGGGGAGCTGTTTTTT.

The chain recombines TRBV7-6 with TRBJ2-7; D perhaps matches TRBD2 (6 bases). The ends were cut back, 5 bases at V and 0 bases at J, with 14 bases in the middle. The CDR3 length is 15 residues. Germline lookup yields CDR1 SGHVS and CDR2 FNYEAQ. The CDR3 bases are TGTGCCAGCAGCCCACGGGCGGGAAGCTCCTACGAGCAGTACTTC. This encodes CASSPRAGSSYEQYF.

The gene calls are TRBV6-5 and TRBJ1-3, with 10 bases aligning to TRBD1. With V trimmed by 0 bases and J by 4 bases, 3 bases remained unmatched. This CDR3 has 16 residues. Per the germline V gene, CDR1 is MNHEY and CDR2 is SVGAGI. The chain's CDR3 is CASSYSGQGFGNTIYF. The CDR3 region has the DNA TGTGCCAGCAGTTACTCGGGACAGGGGTTCGGAAACACCATATATTTT.

The chain combines TRBV7-8 with TRBJ2-5; D not certain. The CDR3 sequence is 12 residues long. Germline V lookup: CDR1 SGHVS, CDR2 FQNEAQ. Trimming took 6 bases from V and 1 from J, leaving 6 bases between them. The CDR3 sequence is CASSRSQETQYF. The CDR3 nucleotides are TGTGCCAGCAGTCGGTCCCAAGAGACCCAGTACTTC.

A single count supports this clone. The J gene is TRBJ1-1, the V gene TRBV29-1; perhaps TRBD1 as D (6 bases). V lost 2 bases, J lost 12 bases, and 16 bases lay in between. The CDR3 length is 12 residues. In germline, CDR1 is SQVTM, CDR2 ANQGSEA. The CDR3 bases are TGCAGCGTTGAACTCCCCGGACAGAAAACTTTCTTT. The encoded protein is CSVELPGQKTFF.

This CDR3 is CASSQAPSGGGTDTQYF. DNA for the CDR3: TGTGCCAGCAGCCAGGCCCCTAGCGGGGGAGGCACAGATACGCAGTATTTT. The V and J genes are TRBV6-4 and TRBJ2-3; the match to TRBD2 covers 10 bases. The CDR3 has 17 amino acids. The V and J ends lost 6 bases and 1 base, in that order; junction bases with no gene match: 10. The V gene's germline CDR1 is MRHNA and CDR2 SNTAGT.

The chain recombines TRBV5-1 with TRBJ2-5, with 9 nucleotides matching TRBD2. Germline V gene lookup returns CDR1 SGHRS and CDR2 YFSETQ. V shed 5 bases, J shed 2 bases, and the junction held 4 bases outside the gene matches. There are 14 residues in the CDR3. CDR3 nucleotide sequence: TGCGCCAGCAGACCTAGCGGGGTACAAGAGACCCAGTACTTC. Translating gives CASRPSGVQETQYF. Complete variable domain (other parts from reference TRBV5-1 and TRBJ2-5): KAGVTQTPRYLIKTRGQQVTLSCSPISGHRSVSWYQQTPGQGLQFLFEYFSETQRNKGNFPGRFSGRQFSNSRSEMNVSTLELGDSALYLCASRPSGVQETQYFGPGTRLLVL.

V gene TRBV7-2 combines with J gene TRBJ2-5; TRBD2 agrees at 7 bases. J was trimmed by 4 bases and V by 5 bases; bases with no gene match: 7. CDR1 SGHTA and CDR2 FQGNSA come from the germline V gene. The CDR3 runs to 14 residues. The CDR3 sequence is CASSPRLAGETQYF. As DNA, the CDR3 is TGTGCCAGCAGCCCAAGACTAGCCGGAGAGACCCAGTACTTC.

This chain joins TRBV5-8 and TRBJ1-1; unclear D gene. V lost 0 bases to trimming and J lost 0 bases, with 9 bases between them. The CDR3 covers 15 residues. The germline CDR1 and CDR2 sequences are SGHTS and YDEGEE. DNA of the CDR3: TGTGCCAGCAGCTTGGATGTCACTTTGAACACTGAAGCTTTCTTT. Protein product: CASSLDVTLNTEAFF.

The DNA of the CDR3 is TGTGCCAGACGGGGGGAACCCAATTCACCCCTCCACTTT. This sequence encodes CARRGEPNSPLHF. The chain employs TRBV10-3 and TRBJ1-6; D might be TRBD1 (5 bases). V lost 10 bases to trimming and J lost 7 bases, with 14 bases between them. This CDR3 contains 13 residues. Germline V CDR1 and CDR2: ENHRY, SYGVKD.